The 22 T cell receptor beta chains reported below all come from one sample, sequenced in a study of regulatory T cells in long-lasting Graves disease. The time point denotes: newly diagnosed GD, antithyroid drugs for less than 3 months. PBMCs provided the RNA from which the TCR library was made. Through Arm-PCR of CDR3 regions and iRepertoire HTBI primers, TCR beta libraries were built. TCRdb itself ran the multiplex PCR reads through MiXCR, one entry per CDR3 protein. Here the sample spans fewer than 450,000 distinct CDR3 sequences, about 15% being singletons. The sample also formed part of further work on T cells in Graves' hyperthyroidism and ophthalmopathy.

The sample was peripheral blood mononuclear cells (PBMCs), taken at new diagnosis, from a patient treated with antithyroid drugs. The source of these receptors is a woman between 40 and 55 years old with Graves disease.

This clonotype was observed a few times. This rearrangement joins TRBV19 to TRBJ2-1; 12 positions match TRBD2. The CDR3 covers 16 residues. CDR1 and CDR2 (germline): LNHDA, SQIVND (reference sequence). J lost 6 bases, V lost 1 base, and 4 bases had no gene match. The CDR3 protein is CASSIAPLAGGNEQFF. The CDR3 bases are TGTGCCAGTAGTATAGCCCCACTAGCGGGAGGCAATGAGCAGTTCTTC.

The chain uses TRBV6-1 and TRBJ2-1; D possibly corresponds to TRBD1 (5 bases). Germline CDR1 MNHNS, CDR2 SASEGT. The CDR3 consists of 11 residues. With 7 bases removed from V and 10 bases from J, the gap between germline ends came to 11 bases. The CDR3 loop reads CASKQGVEQFF. The CDR3 DNA sequence: TGTGCCAGCAAACAAGGGGTCGAGCAGTTCTTC.

This clonotype was recorded many times. The chain employs TRBV5-8 and TRBJ2-3, with D possibly being TRBD2 (6 bases). The length of the CDR3 is 13 residues. V was cut by 9 bases and J by 5 bases, with 16 bases left in between. In germline, CDR1 is SGHTS, CDR2 YDEGEE. CDR3 protein: CATTGRDEDTQYF. Written as DNA, the CDR3 is TGTGCCACCACTGGGCGGGACGAAGATACGCAGTATTTT.

This clonotype turned up a few times. The CDR3 DNA reads as TGCAGTGCTAGAACGGGGCGATATGGCTACACCTTC. It codes for CSARTGRYGYTF. The J gene is TRBJ1-2, the V gene TRBV20-1; tentative D call: TRBD1 (5 bases). The CDR3 contains 12 residues. CDR1 and CDR2 (germline): DFQATT, SNEGSKA (reference sequence). The V end lost 2 bases, the J end lost 5 bases, and 9 bases lay between the germline ends.

The chain employs TRBV6-5 and TRBJ1-5; tentative D call: TRBD1 (6 bases). Germline-derived CDR1 and CDR2 are MNHEY and SVGAGI. Trimming took off 0 bases at V and 5 bases at J, with 11 bases between the two ends. CDR3 length: 15 residues. CDR3 protein: CASSYSISGDQPQHF. CDR3 sequence (DNA): TGTGCCAGCAGTTACTCGATCTCAGGGGATCAGCCCCAGCATTTT.

V usage is TRBV7-2 and J usage is TRBJ2-3, with D possibly called TRBD1 or TRBD2 (6 bases each). This CDR3 spans 16 amino acids. Trimming removed 0 bases at V and 2 bases at J, with 12 bases between. Per the germline V gene, CDR1 is SGHTA and CDR2 is FQGNSA. The CDR3, as DNA: TGTGCCAGCAGCTTAGCGGGGGCGGGACCCACAGATACGCAGTATTTT. Its protein is CASSLAGAGPTDTQYF.

This clonotype was seen at least ten times. The CDR3 sequence: CASSLGGLDYEQYF. DNA of the CDR3: TGTGCCAGCAGCTTAGGAGGGTTGGATTACGAGCAGTACTTC. The gene calls are TRBV11-2 and TRBJ2-7; D is possibly TRBD2 (5 bases). Trimming cost V 1 base and J 4 bases, with 11 bases left between them. Germline-derived CDR1 and CDR2 are SGHAT and FQNNGV. The CDR3 length is 14 residues.

This clonotype was counted ten times or more. This chain connects TRBV12-3 or TRBV12-4 to TRBJ1-5, with D perhaps matching TRBD1 (6 bases). V was shortened by 5 bases and J by 2 bases, with 16 bases between the two germline ends. CDR3 length equals 16 residues. CDR3 nucleotides: TGTGCCAGCAGTCCAAGCACTTCAGGGGGCAATCAGCCCCAGCATTTT. The encoded protein is CASSPSTSGGNQPQHF.

This clonotype showed up many times. The chain joins TRBV2 to TRBJ2-2, with D uncertain. The V end was cut by 1 base, the J end by 8 bases, with 14 bases between. The CDR3 loop spans 15 amino acids. The germline V gene encodes CDR1 SNHLY and CDR2 FYNNEI. The DNA for the CDR3 is TGTGCCAGCAGTGAAGGTTCAGTTTCTGCAGGGGAGCTGTTTTTT. Amino acid sequence: CASSEGSVSAGELFF.

The table lists this clonotype with many counts. J is TRBJ1-6 and V is TRBV7-8; D is unresolved. The V and J ends lost 5 bases and 7 bases respectively, with 12 bases between them. The CDR3 extends over 14 amino acids. CDR1 is SGHVS, CDR2 FQNEAQ, per germline. The CDR3 nucleotides read TGTGCCAGCAGCCCCCATGTCAGGAATTCACCCCTCCACTTT. Translation gives CASSPHVRNSPLHF.

This clonotype was counted between two and nine times. This chain uses TRBV20-1 with TRBJ1-1; D remains unclear. Per the germline V gene, CDR1 is DFQATT and CDR2 is SNEGSKA (reference sequence). Trimming took 3 bases from V and 5 from J, leaving 16 bases between them. The CDR3 length is 14 residues. The CDR3 DNA reads as TGCAGTGCTAGGCTGGGCGGGGTTCGGACTGAAGCTTTCTTT. As protein: CSARLGGVRTEAFF.

This clonotype was picked up many times. The rearrangement joins TRBV27 to TRBJ2-2; TRBD2 is a possible D gene (6 bases). This CDR3 has 14 amino acids. In germline, CDR1 is MNHEY, CDR2 SMNVEV (reference sequence). Trimming stripped 5 bases from V and 3 bases from J, with 10 bases between. CDR3 sequence (DNA): TGTGCCAGCAGTACCTGGAGGGACACCGGGGAGCTGTTTTTT. Its protein product is CASSTWRDTGELFF.

This clonotype was detected a few times. The chain couples TRBV28 to TRBJ2-5; D is unclear. Trimming removed 0 bases from V and 2 bases from J, with 10 bases in between. Germline V gene data show CDR1 as MDHEN and CDR2 as SYDVKM. The CDR3 spans 15 residues. CDR3 amino acids: CASSLWKPGQETQYF. The CDR3 region has the DNA TGTGCCAGCAGTTTATGGAAGCCAGGACAAGAGACCCAGTACTTC.

This clonotype was observed many times. This chain connects TRBV7-9 to TRBJ2-1, with 14 bases lining up with TRBD2. This CDR3 region has 16 residues. Germline V gene sequence: CDR1 SEHNR, CDR2 FQNEAQ (reference sequence). After removal of 5 bases from V and 6 bases from J, the junction contained 6 bases not matched to a gene. The CDR3 bases are TGTGCCAGCAGCCGGACGGGACTAGCGGGAGCCAATGAGCAGTTCTTC. Its translation: CASSRTGLAGANEQFF.

This clonotype was seen at least ten times. The chain couples TRBV29-1 to TRBJ2-5, with 7 bases lining up with TRBD2. The V and J ends lost 3 bases and 2 bases, in that order; junction bases with no gene match: 6. This CDR3 region has 14 residues. Germline V gene data show CDR1 as SQVTM and CDR2 as ANQGSEA. CDR3 nucleotides: TGCAGCGTTGATTCTCTAGCGGAACAAGAGACCCAGTACTTC. Translated, it gives CSVDSLAEQETQYF.

The table lists this clonotype with many counts. V and J are TRBV20-1 and TRBJ2-7, with 10 nucleotides matching TRBD2. CDR3 size: 16 residues. V was clipped by 3 bases and J by 5 bases; unmatched bases: 13. Germline CDR1 and CDR2: DFQATT and SNEGSKA (reference sequence). This CDR3 reads CSASSLRTSGEHEQYF. CDR3 bases: TGCAGTGCTAGTTCCCTCCGGACTAGCGGAGAACACGAGCAGTACTTC.

V gene TRBV5-1 combines with J gene TRBJ2-1, with 8 bases lining up with TRBD2. The CDR3 runs 16 residues. Looked up from germline, CDR1 is SGHRS and CDR2 is YFSETQ. The V and J ends lost 4 bases and 7 bases, in that order; junction bases with no gene match: 13. CDR3 sequence reads: CASSIGGGGLKNEQFF. In nucleotides, the CDR3 is TGCGCCAGCAGCATCGGGGGCGGGGGGCTGAAAAATGAGCAGTTCTTC.

This clonotype showed up many times. V usage is TRBV6-1 and J usage is TRBJ2-6, with 8 bases fitting TRBD1. This CDR3 spans 15 amino acids. V lost 7 bases, J lost 1 base, and 3 bases stayed unmatched. CDR1 is MNHNS, CDR2 SASEGT, per germline. The CDR3 bases are TGTGCCAGCAACAGACAGGGGTCTGGGGCCAACGTCCTGACTTTC. Translated, it gives CASNRQGSGANVLTF.

This clonotype was observed at least ten times. The genes are TRBV7-3 and TRBJ2-3, with D maybe TRBD1 (5 bases). Germline V gene sequence: CDR1 SGHTA, CDR2 FQGTGA. Trimming took 5 bases from V and 6 from J, leaving 12 bases between them. The CDR3 covers 13 residues. The CDR3: CASSPDNLDTQYF. The CDR3 nucleotides are TGTGCCAGCAGCCCGGACAACTTGGATACGCAGTATTTT.

This clonotype was found many times. This sequence joins TRBV12-3 or TRBV12-4 and TRBJ2-1; tentative D call: TRBD1 (5 bases). V was pared by 3 bases and J by 1 base, with 10 bases between. The CDR3 covers 15 residues. The CDR3 DNA follows: TGTGCCAGCAGTTTGTTCAGGGTGTCCTACAATGAGCAGTTCTTC. Amino acids: CASSLFRVSYNEQFF.

Notes on this clonotype: This is likely an artifact of a read error, given a far larger clone one base away. This rearrangement joins TRBV12-3 or TRBV12-4 to TRBJ2-7; 11 nucleotides agree with TRBD2. V was pared by 5 bases and J by 3 bases, with 6 bases of the junction left unmatched. There are 15 residues in the CDR3. CDR3 in amino acids: CASSESGTSGYEQYF. CDR3 bases: TGTGCCAGCAGTGAATCCGGGACTAGCGGCTACGAGCAGTACTTC.

This clonotype was counted at least ten times. The chain has TRBV11-3 and TRBJ2-7; D remains ambiguous. The V gene lost 2 bases and the J gene lost 2 bases, with 4 bases spanning the gap. The CDR3 runs 12 residues. Per the germline V gene, CDR1 is SGHNT and CDR2 is YENEEA. This CDR3 reads CASSLLTYEQYF. The CDR3 coding sequence is TGTGCCAGCAGCTTATTAACCTACGAGCAGTACTTC.